Below, 14 T cell receptor beta chains from the same sample are listed, as sequenced in a study of shared clonotypes between healthy human individuals (dated by TCRdb to about 2020). CD8 naive samples consisted of CD45RO-negative cells that were positively selected for CCR7, yielding a CD45RA+CCR7+ population without TemRA cells. Preparation of the library involved the immunoSEQ multiplex PCR assay. Imported from immuneACCESS, the table was reduced by TCRdb to in-frame sequences with V and J called. These copies leave out some clones; in studies compared against another copy, an unresolved V gene accounts for under half, and the cause of the remainder is not known. The sample table records about 680,000 clones; 92% of these occur just once. Of the sample, 24% falls within the top ten clones. Specimen: naive CD8+ T cells sorted from blood. The cell subset or site label, as the study defines it: CD45RA+CCR7+. Source of these receptors: a man aged 25-45 years in good health.

This chain joins TRBV7-8 and TRBJ2-7; D might be TRBD1 (6 bases). Trimming left V 1 base short and J 4 bases short, with 14 bases between. The CDR3 extends over 15 amino acids. Germline CDR1 and CDR2: SGHVS and FQNEAQ. The CDR3 region is CASSLVPEGVYEQYF. Here the CDR3 DNA reads TGTGCCAGCAGCTTAGTTCCAGAGGGGGTTTACGAGCAGTACTTC.

The V gene is TRBV11-2, the J gene TRBJ2-5; maybe TRBD2 (6 bases). With 1 base removed from V and 6 bases from J, the gap between germline ends came to 12 bases. CDR1 SGHAT and CDR2 FQNNGV come from the germline V gene. This CDR3 spans 14 amino acids. The CDR3 sequence: CASSLAGAEKTQYF. The CDR3 DNA follows: TGTGCCAGCAGCTTAGCGGGAGCTGAAAAGACCCAGTACTTC.

The chain has TRBV4-3 and TRBJ2-7; D unresolved. The CDR3 spans 13 residues. The germline gives CDR1 LGHNA, CDR2 YSLEER. V lost 0 bases to trimming and J lost 6 bases, with 9 bases between them. The CDR3, as DNA: TGCGCCAGCAGCCAAGATACTTTCAGCGAGCAGTACTTC. Its protein is CASSQDTFSEQYF.

This clone has just one count. The CDR3 is CAAQGTGGNYGYTF. CDR3 nucleotides: TGTGCCGCCCAAGGAACAGGAGGGAACTATGGCTACACCTTC. The chain employs TRBV28 and TRBJ1-2; a possible D gene is TRBD1 (5 bases). Germline lookup yields CDR1 MDHEN and CDR2 SYDVKM. With 11 bases removed from V and 2 bases from J, the gap between germline ends came to 18 bases. There are 14 residues in the CDR3.

The chain links TRBV5-5 to TRBJ2-2, with D unclear. Trimming left V 5 bases short and J 0 bases short, with 14 bases between. The CDR3 has 16 amino acids. Germline V gene data show CDR1 as SGHKS and CDR2 as YYEKEE (reference sequence). The CDR3 coding sequence is TGTGCCAGCAGTTTCGTGTGGGATTCGAACACCGGGGAGCTGTTTTTT. Translated, it gives CASSFVWDSNTGELFF.

The rearrangement joins TRBV7-9 to TRBJ1-1; D gene uncertain. Germline V gene data show CDR1 as SEHNR and CDR2 as FQNEAQ (reference sequence). The CDR3 has 13 amino acids. Deletions cut 5 bases from V and 4 bases from J, with 11 bases between. CDR3 DNA sequence: TGTGCCAGCAGCAATACGCCAAGCACTGAAGCTTTCTTT. Translating gives CASSNTPSTEAFF.

The chain uses TRBV4-1 and TRBJ1-1; tentative D call: TRBD1 (6 bases). Germline CDR1 is MGHRA and CDR2 is YSYEKL. V lost 1 base, J lost 6 bases, and 15 bases lay in between. This CDR3 spans 15 amino acids. CDR3 nucleotide sequence: TGCGCCAGCAGCCAAGGGTTGCAGGGGAGCCCTGAAGCTTTCTTT. Amino acids: CASSQGLQGSPEAFF.

This clone showed up just once. CDR3 nucleotides: TGCGCCAGCAGTGAAACCTACGAGCAGTACTTC. It translates to CASSETYEQYF. V is TRBV10-2 and J is TRBJ2-7; no definite D call. The CDR3 is 11 amino acids. The germline V and J ends were trimmed by 3 bases and 2 bases, with 2 bases remaining between them. Germline V gene data show CDR1 as WSHSY and CDR2 as SAAADI.

The chain couples TRBV11-3 to TRBJ2-1, with TRBD2 matching 13 bases. V dropped 5 bases and J dropped 0; count of bases not matched to a gene: 13. The CDR3 length is 20 residues. Germline V gives CDR1 SGHNT, CDR2 YENEEA. DNA for the CDR3: TGTGCCAGCAGCCCAACCGGGACTAGCGGGAAAGGGAGCTCCTACAATGAGCAGTTCTTC. Protein: CASSPTGTSGKGSSYNEQFF. The entire variable domain, with the rest obtained from reference TRBV11-3 and TRBJ2-1, is as follows: EAGVVQSPRYKIIEKKQPVAFWCNPISGHNTLYWYLQNLGQGPELLIRYENEEAVDDSQLPKDRFSAERLKGVDSTLKIQPAELGDSAVYLCASSPTGTSGKGSSYNEQFFGPGTRLTVL.

This chain joins TRBV5-6 and TRBJ2-2, with 10 positions matching TRBD2. Losses at the gene ends were 0 bases for V and 5 bases for J; bases not matched to a gene: 7. The CDR3 sequence is 17 residues long. The V gene's germline CDR1 is SGHDT and CDR2 YYEEEE. The CDR3 DNA follows: TGTGCCAGCAGCTTGGGTGCTCTAGCGGGAGTTACCGGGGAGCTGTTTTTT. It specifies CASSLGALAGVTGELFF.

The rearrangement joins TRBV7-9 to TRBJ1-1; D uncertain. This CDR3 contains 12 residues. The germline V gene encodes CDR1 SEHNR and CDR2 FQNEAQ (reference sequence). V lost 0 bases and J lost 4, with 3 bases in between. CDR3 sequence reads: CASSLASTEAFF. The DNA for the CDR3 is TGTGCCAGCAGCTTAGCAAGCACTGAAGCTTTCTTT.

The V call is TRBV27, the J call TRBJ2-7; 7 bases line up with TRBD1. CDR3 length: 14 residues. V dropped 4 bases and J dropped 3; count of bases not matched to a gene: 6. Germline CDR1 is MNHEY and CDR2 is SMNVEV (reference sequence). The CDR3 DNA follows: TGTGCCAGCAGTTACGGGACAGCCAACTACGAGCAGTACTTC. It translates to CASSYGTANYEQYF.

V and J are TRBV7-2 and TRBJ2-1; 12 bases line up with TRBD2. CDR3 length: 14 amino acids. Germline V gives CDR1 SGHTA, CDR2 FQGNSA. V shed 5 bases and J 5 bases; nucleotides not matched to a gene: 1. CDR3 amino acids: CASSGLAGNNEQFF. The DNA for the CDR3 is TGTGCCAGCAGCGGACTAGCGGGAAACAATGAGCAGTTCTTC.

CDR3 DNA sequence: TGTGCCAGCAGCTTACCGACAGTAGGAAACACCATATATTTT. Its protein is CASSLPTVGNTIYF. V usage is TRBV7-2 and J usage is TRBJ1-3; D might be TRBD1 (5 bases). Per germline, CDR1 SGHTA and CDR2 FQGNSA. The V end lost 2 bases, the J end lost 4 bases, and 9 bases lay between the germline ends. The CDR3 has 14 residues. Filled out from reference TRBV7-2 and TRBJ1-3, the complete variable domain reads GAGVSQSPSNKVTEKGKDVELRCDPISGHTALYWYRQSLGQGLEFLIYFQGNSAPDKSGLPSDRFSAERTGGSVSTLTIQRTQQEDSAVYLCASSLPTVGNTIYFGEGSWLTVV.